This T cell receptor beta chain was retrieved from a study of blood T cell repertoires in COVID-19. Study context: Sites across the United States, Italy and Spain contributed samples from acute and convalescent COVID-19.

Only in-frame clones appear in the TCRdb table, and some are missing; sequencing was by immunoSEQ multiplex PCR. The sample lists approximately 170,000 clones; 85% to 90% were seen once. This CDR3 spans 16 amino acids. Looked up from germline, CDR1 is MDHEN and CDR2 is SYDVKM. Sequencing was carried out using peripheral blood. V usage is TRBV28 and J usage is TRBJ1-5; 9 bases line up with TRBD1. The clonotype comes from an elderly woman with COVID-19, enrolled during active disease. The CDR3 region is CVTSLTGQGMGQPQHF. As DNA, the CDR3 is TGTGTGACCAGCCTCACGGGACAGGGTATGGGTCAGCCCCAGCATTTT.